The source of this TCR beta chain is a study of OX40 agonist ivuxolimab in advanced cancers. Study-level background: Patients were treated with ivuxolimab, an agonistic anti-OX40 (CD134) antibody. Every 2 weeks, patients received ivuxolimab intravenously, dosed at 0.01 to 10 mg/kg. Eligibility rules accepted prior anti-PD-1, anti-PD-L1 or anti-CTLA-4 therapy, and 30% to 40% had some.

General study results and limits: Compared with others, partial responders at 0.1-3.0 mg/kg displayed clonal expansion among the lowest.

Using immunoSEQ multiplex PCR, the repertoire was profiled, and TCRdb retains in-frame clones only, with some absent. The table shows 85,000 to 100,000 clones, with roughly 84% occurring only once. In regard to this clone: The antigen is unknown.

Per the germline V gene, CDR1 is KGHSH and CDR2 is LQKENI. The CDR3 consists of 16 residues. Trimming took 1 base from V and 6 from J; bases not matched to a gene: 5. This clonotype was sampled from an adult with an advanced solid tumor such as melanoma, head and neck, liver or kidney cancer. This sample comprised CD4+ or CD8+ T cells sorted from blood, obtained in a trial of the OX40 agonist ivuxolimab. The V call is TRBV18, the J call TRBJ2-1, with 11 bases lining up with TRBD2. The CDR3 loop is CASSPQLAGARNEQFF. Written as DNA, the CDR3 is TGTGCCAGCTCACCACAACTAGCGGGAGCTCGCAATGAGCAGTTCTTC.